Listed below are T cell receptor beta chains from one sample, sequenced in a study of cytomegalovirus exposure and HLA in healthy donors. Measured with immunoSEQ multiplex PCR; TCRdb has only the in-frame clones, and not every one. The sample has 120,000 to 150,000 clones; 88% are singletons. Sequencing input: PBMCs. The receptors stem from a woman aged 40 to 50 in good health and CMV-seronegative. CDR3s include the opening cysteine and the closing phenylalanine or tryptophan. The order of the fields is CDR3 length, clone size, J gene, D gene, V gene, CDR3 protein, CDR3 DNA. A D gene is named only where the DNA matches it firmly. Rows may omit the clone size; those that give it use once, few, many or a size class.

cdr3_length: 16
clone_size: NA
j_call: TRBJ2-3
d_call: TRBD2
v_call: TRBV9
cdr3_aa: CASSVQAGGPMNTQYF
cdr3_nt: TGTGCCAGCAGCGTACAAGCGGGAGGGCCAATGAATACGCAGTATTTT

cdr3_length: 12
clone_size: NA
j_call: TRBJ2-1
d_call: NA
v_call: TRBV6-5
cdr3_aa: CASSYQGNEQFF
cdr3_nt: TGTGCCAGCAGTTATCAGGGCAATGAGCAGTTCTTC

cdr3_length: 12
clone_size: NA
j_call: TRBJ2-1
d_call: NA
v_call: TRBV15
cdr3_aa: CATSVGYNEQFF
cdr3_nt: TGTGCCACCAGCGTCGGCTACAATGAGCAGTTCTTC

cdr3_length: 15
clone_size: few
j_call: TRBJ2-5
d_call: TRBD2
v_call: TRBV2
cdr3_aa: CASSGLAGWGETQYF
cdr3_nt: TGTGCCAGCAGTGGGCTAGCGGGATGGGGAGAGACCCAGTACTTC

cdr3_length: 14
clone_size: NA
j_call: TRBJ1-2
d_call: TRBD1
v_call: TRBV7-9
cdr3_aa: CASSWTGTGAGYTF
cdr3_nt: TGTGCCAGCAGCTGGACCGGGACAGGGGCGGGCTACACCTTC

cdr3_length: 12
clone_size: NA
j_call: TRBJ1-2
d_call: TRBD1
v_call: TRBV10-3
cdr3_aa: CAIEGQGYGYTF
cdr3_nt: TGTGCCATCGAGGGACAGGGGTATGGCTACACCTTC

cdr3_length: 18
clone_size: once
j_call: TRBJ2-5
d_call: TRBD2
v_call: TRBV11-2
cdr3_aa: CASSLGLLAGGKQETQYF
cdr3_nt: TGTGCCAGCAGCTTAGGGCTCCTAGCGGGAGGCAAACAAGAGACCCAGTACTTC

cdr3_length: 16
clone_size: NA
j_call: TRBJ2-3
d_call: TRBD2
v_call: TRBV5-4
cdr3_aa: CASSLQLAGYTDTQYF
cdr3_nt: TGTGCCAGCAGCTTGCAGCTAGCGGGGTACACAGATACGCAGTATTTT

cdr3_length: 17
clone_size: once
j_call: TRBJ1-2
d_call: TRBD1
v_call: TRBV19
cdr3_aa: CASRPPRIDRGQGGYTF
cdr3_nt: TGTGCCAGTAGACCCCCTAGGATCGACAGGGGGCAGGGAGGCTACACCTTC

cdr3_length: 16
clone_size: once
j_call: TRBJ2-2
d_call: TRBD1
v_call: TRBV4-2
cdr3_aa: CASSERTGANTGELFF
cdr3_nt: TGTGCCAGCAGCGAACGGACAGGGGCCAACACCGGGGAGCTGTTTTTT

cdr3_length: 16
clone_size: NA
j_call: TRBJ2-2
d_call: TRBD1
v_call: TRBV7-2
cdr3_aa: CASSLAGQSNTGELFF
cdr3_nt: TGTGCCAGCAGCTTAGCGGGACAGTCGAACACCGGGGAGCTGTTTTTT

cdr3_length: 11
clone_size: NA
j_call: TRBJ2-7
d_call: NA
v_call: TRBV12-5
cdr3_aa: CPSPPRNEQYF
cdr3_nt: TGCCCTAGTCCCCCCCGTAATGAGCAGTACTTC

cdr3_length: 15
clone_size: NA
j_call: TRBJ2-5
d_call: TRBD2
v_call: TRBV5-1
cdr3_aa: CASSLGTRSQETQYF
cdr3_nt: TGCGCCAGCAGCTTGGGGACTAGATCGCAGGAGACCCAGTACTTC

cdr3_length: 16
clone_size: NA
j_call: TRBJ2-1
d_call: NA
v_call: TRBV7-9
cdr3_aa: CASSSLQPTVYNEQFF
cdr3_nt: TGTGCCAGCAGCTCCCTACAACCGACAGTTTACAATGAGCAGTTCTTC

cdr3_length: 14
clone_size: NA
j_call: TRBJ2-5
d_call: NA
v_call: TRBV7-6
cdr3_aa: CASSLGPGEETQYF
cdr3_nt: TGTGCCAGCAGCTTAGGTCCGGGAGAGGAGACCCAGTACTTC

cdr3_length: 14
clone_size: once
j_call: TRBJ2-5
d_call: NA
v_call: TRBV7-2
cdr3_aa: CASSSRQVQETQYF
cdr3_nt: TGTGCCAGCAGCTCGCGACAGGTCCAAGAGACCCAGTACTTC

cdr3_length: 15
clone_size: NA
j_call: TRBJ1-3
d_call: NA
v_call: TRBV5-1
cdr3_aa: CASSPGHVSGNTIYF
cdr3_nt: TGCGCCAGCAGCCCGGGACACGTCTCTGGAAACACCATATATTTT

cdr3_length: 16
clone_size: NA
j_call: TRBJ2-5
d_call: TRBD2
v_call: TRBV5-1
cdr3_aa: CASSLEMGGPWETQYF
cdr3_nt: TGCGCCAGCAGCTTGGAAATGGGAGGGCCTTGGGAGACCCAGTACTTC

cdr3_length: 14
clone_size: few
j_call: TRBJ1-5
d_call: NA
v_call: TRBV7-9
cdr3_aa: CASSLGLQGQPQHF
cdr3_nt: TGTGCCAGCAGCTTAGGGTTGCAGGGTCAGCCCCAGCATTTT

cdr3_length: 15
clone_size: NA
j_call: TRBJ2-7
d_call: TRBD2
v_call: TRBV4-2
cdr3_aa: CASSQEISGRYEQYF
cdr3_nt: TGTGCCAGCAGCCAAGAAATTAGCGGGAGGTACGAGCAGTACTTC

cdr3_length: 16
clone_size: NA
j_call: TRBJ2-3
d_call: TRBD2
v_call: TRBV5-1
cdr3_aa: CASSPLAGTGTDTQYF
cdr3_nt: TGCGCCAGCAGCCCTTTAGCGGGGACCGGCACAGATACGCAGTATTTT

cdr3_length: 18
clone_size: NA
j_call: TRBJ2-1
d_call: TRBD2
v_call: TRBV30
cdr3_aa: CASSGLEGGTSGYNEQFF
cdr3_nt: TGTGCCTCGTCGGGACTAGAGGGAGGGACTAGCGGTTACAATGAGCAGTTCTTC

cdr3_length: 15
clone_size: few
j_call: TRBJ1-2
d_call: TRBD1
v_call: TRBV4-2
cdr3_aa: CASSPGTDSNYGYTF
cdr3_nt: TGTGCCAGCAGCCCGGGGACAGATTCTAACTATGGCTACACCTTC

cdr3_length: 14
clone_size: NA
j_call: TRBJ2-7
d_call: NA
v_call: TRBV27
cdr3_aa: CASSLDRGNYEQYF
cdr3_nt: TGTGCCAGCAGTTTAGATCGGGGGAACTACGAGCAGTACTTC

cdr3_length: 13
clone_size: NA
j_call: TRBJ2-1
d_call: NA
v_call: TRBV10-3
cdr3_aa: CAIRRESRNEQFF
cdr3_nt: TGTGCCATCAGGAGAGAGAGCAGGAATGAGCAGTTCTTC

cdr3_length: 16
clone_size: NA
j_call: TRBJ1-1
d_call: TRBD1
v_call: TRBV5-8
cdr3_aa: CASSFYWTGWDTEAFF
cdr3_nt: TGTGCCAGCAGCTTTTATTGGACAGGATGGGACACTGAAGCTTTCTTT

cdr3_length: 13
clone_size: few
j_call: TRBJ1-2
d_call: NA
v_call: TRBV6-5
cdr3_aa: CASSYAGREGYTF
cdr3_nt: TGTGCCAGCAGTTACGCGGGGAGGGAAGGCTACACCTTC

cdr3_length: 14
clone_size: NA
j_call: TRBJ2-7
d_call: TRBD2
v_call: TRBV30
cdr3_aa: CAWSVLAGAYEQYF
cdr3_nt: TGTGCCTGGAGTGTACTAGCGGGAGCCTACGAGCAGTACTTC

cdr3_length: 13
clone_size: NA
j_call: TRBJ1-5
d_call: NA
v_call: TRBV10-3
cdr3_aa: CAISDEGNQPQHF
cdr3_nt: TGTGCCATCAGTGATGAGGGAAATCAGCCCCAGCATTTT

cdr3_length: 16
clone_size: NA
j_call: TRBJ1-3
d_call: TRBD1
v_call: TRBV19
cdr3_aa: CASSIHQGVFGNTIYF
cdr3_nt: TGTGCCAGTAGTATTCATCAGGGGGTTTTTGGAAACACCATATATTTT

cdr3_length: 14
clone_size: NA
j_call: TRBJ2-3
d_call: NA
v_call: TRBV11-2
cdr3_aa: CASSLRQATDTQYF
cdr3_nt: TGTGCCAGCAGCTTGCGACAAGCCACAGATACGCAGTATTTT

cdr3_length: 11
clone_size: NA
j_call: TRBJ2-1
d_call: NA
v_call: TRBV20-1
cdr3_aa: CSARQNNEQFF
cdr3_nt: TGCAGTGCTAGGCAGAACAATGAGCAGTTCTTC

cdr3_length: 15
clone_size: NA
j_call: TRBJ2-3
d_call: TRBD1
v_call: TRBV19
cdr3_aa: CASSIRGQATDTQYF
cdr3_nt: TGTGCCAGTAGTATCCGGGGACAGGCCACAGATACGCAGTATTTT

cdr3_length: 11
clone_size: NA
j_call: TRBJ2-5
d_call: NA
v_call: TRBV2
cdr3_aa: CASSDGETQYF
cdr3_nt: TGTGCCAGCAGTGACGGGGAGACCCAGTACTTC

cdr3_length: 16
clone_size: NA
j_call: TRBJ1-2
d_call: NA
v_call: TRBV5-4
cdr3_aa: CASSLSRTEAYYGYTF
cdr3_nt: TGTGCCAGCAGCTTATCTAGGACAGAGGCCTACTATGGCTACACCTTC

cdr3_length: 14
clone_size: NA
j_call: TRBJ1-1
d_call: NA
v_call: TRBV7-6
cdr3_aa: CATSPGVMNTEAFF
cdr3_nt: TGTGCCACCAGCCCAGGGGTCATGAACACTGAAGCTTTCTTT

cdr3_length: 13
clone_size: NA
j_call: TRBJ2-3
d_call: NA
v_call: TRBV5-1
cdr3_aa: CASSLYFADTQYF
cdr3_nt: TGCGCCAGCAGCTTGTACTTCGCAGATACGCAGTATTTT